One sample yielded the 17 T cell receptor beta chains listed below, sequenced in a study of blood T cell repertoires in COVID-19. Here immunoSEQ multiplex PCR was the method, and the copy in TCRdb shows in-frame clones only, minus some. In the table there are around 120,000 clones, about 77% of which are singletons. The sequenced material came from peripheral blood. The source of these receptors is a human donor in a cohort sampled during active COVID-19.

J is TRBJ2-1 and V is TRBV20-1; TRBD2 is a possible D gene (6 bases). Between the trimmed V and J ends, which lost 3 bases and 9 bases, there was a span of 15 bases. The V gene's germline CDR1 is DFQATT and CDR2 SNEGSKA (reference sequence). This CDR3 contains 13 residues. The CDR3 loop is CSASGLAEGEQFF. As DNA, the CDR3 is TGCAGTGCTAGTGGGCTGGCGGAGGGTGAGCAGTTCTTC.

CDR3 bases: TGCAGTGCTAGTTCCCCCTACGAGGTTGAGGGCTCCTACGAGCAGTACTTC. Translation gives CSASSPYEVEGSYEQYF. This chain joins TRBV20-1 and TRBJ2-7, with a weak D call TRBD2 (5 bases). Trimming took 3 bases from V and 0 from J, leaving 21 bases between them. CDR1 is DFQATT, CDR2 SNEGSKA, per germline (reference sequence). The CDR3 extends over 17 amino acids.

This chain links TRBV30 with TRBJ1-3; D uncertain. Trimming pared 1 base from V and 0 bases from J, leaving 7 bases between. Germline V gene sequence: CDR1 GTSNPN, CDR2 SVGIG (reference sequence). The length of the CDR3 is 14 residues. For the CDR3, the DNA is TGTGCCTGGAGTGACCTTAGCTCTGGAAACACCATATATTTT. It encodes CAWSDLSSGNTIYF.

J is TRBJ2-7 and V is TRBV6-5; D is perhaps TRBD1 (6 bases). CDR1 MNHEY and CDR2 SVGAGI come from the germline V gene. V was clipped by 4 bases and J by 3 bases, with 13 bases between them. CDR3 size: 14 residues. The CDR3 nucleotides read TGTGCCAGCAGTTTGGGGGACAACTTCTACGAGCAGTACTTC. It translates to CASSLGDNFYEQYF.

This rearrangement joins TRBV7-7 to TRBJ2-5; D ambiguous. CDR3 length: 14 residues. Deletions cut 1 base from V and 4 bases from J, with 10 bases between. Looked up from germline, CDR1 is SSHAT and CDR2 is FNYEAQ (reference sequence). The CDR3 DNA is TGTGCCAGCAGCTTAGGGCCGATAAGAGAGACCCAGTACTTC. Translation gives CASSLGPIRETQYF.

The rearrangement uses TRBV7-2 and TRBJ2-5; 8 nucleotides match TRBD1. Looked up from germline, CDR1 is SGHTA and CDR2 is FQGNSA. V gave up 3 bases and J gave up 2 bases; unmatched junction bases: 2. This CDR3 comprises 14 residues. The CDR3 coding sequence is TGTGCCAGCAGCTTTCGGACAGGGCAAGAGACCCAGTACTTC. This sequence encodes CASSFRTGQETQYF.

J is TRBJ2-2 and V is TRBV9; D may be TRBD2 (7 bases). The CDR3 sequence is 16 residues long. V gave up 3 bases and J gave up 7 bases, with 19 bases separating them. Germline V CDR1 and CDR2: SGDLS, YYNGEE. The CDR3 sequence is CASSADHWGGIGELFF. CDR3 sequence (DNA): TGTGCCAGCAGCGCCGACCACTGGGGGGGCATCGGGGAGCTGTTTTTT.

The chain recombines TRBV28 with TRBJ1-2; D is unclear. The CDR3 is 13 residues long. V was clipped by 6 bases and J by 0 bases, with 8 bases between them. Germline CDR1 and CDR2: MDHEN and SYDVKM. CDR3 DNA sequence: TGTGCCAGCAGGTCGGGGTCTAACTATGGCTACACCTTC. Translated: CASRSGSNYGYTF.

The chain joins TRBV30 to TRBJ1-4; 11 positions match TRBD1. Germline-derived CDR1 and CDR2 are GTSNPN and SVGIG (reference sequence). The ends lost 0 bases at V and 7 bases at J; junction bases unmatched: 4. The CDR3 covers 15 residues. The DNA for the CDR3 is TGTGCCTGGAGTGTATCTGGGACAGGGGGTGAAAAACTGTTTTTT. This sequence encodes CAWSVSGTGGEKLFF. Combining the CDR3 with reference TRBV30 and TRBJ1-4 gives the whole variable domain SQTIHQWPATLVQPVGSPLSLECTVEGTSNPNLYWYRQAAGRGLQLLFYSVGIGQISSEVPQNLSASRPQDRQFILSSKKLLLSDSGFYLCAWSVSGTGGEKLFFGSGTQLSVL.

The chain couples TRBV7-2 to TRBJ2-5; 10 nucleotides agree with TRBD2. CDR1 SGHTA and CDR2 FQGNSA come from the germline V gene. The CDR3 consists of 14 residues. J gave up 4 bases and V 5 bases, and 4 bases lay outside the gene matches. CDR3 in amino acids: CASSLRLAGETQYF. The CDR3 DNA is TGTGCCAGCAGCCTGAGACTAGCGGGAGAGACCCAGTACTTC.

This chain joins TRBV12-3 or TRBV12-4 and TRBJ2-3; the D is unclear. Trimming took off 6 bases at V and 0 bases at J, with 7 bases between the two ends. The CDR3 spans 13 residues. The CDR3 protein is CASRGLSTDTQYF. The CDR3 region has the DNA TGTGCCAGCAGGGGCCTTAGCACAGATACGCAGTATTTT.

The gene calls are TRBV11-2 and TRBJ2-3; D not resolved. With 5 bases removed from V and 0 bases from J, the gap between germline ends came to 12 bases. The germline V gene encodes CDR1 SGHAT and CDR2 FQNNGV. This CDR3 contains 15 residues. The CDR3: CASSLQFSSTDTQYF. In nucleotides, the CDR3 is TGTGCCAGCAGCCTTCAGTTTTCTAGCACAGATACGCAGTATTTT.

This sequence joins TRBV2 and TRBJ1-6, with 8 nucleotides matching TRBD1. The J segment lost 9 bases and the V segment lost 2 bases, leaving 6 bases of the junction unmatched. This CDR3 has 15 residues. Germline CDR1 is SNHLY and CDR2 is FYNNEI. The CDR3, as DNA: TGTGCCAGCAGTGAATCAGGGACAGGATTTTCACCCCTCCACTTT. It specifies CASSESGTGFSPLHF.

This clone appeared once. This sequence joins TRBV11-2 and TRBJ1-1; 8 positions match TRBD1. The CDR3 has 15 amino acids. Germline loops: CDR1 SGHAT, CDR2 FQNNGV. J lost 4 bases, V lost 4 bases, and 8 bases had no gene match. Here the CDR3 reads CASSSLTGAGTEAFF. The CDR3 bases are TGTGCCAGCAGCTCCCTGACAGGGGCAGGCACTGAAGCTTTCTTT.

J is TRBJ2-2 and V is TRBV27; 11 bases agree with TRBD2. V was clipped by 6 bases and J by 1 base; unmatched bases: 10. The CDR3 contains 18 residues. The germline gives CDR1 MNHEY, CDR2 SMNVEV (reference sequence). The CDR3 bases are TGTGCCAGCAGCTTCGTTAACCTAGCGGGGGGGAACACCGGGGAGCTGTTTTTT. It specifies CASSFVNLAGGNTGELFF.

This rearrangement joins TRBV9 to TRBJ2-3; D perhaps matches TRBD1 (6 bases). The germline V gene has CDR1 SGDLS and CDR2 YYNGEE. The CDR3 is made up of 14 amino acids. Trimming took off 7 bases at V and 0 bases at J, with 12 bases between the two ends. The CDR3 loop is CASARGSSTDTQYF. CDR3 coding DNA: TGTGCCAGCGCGAGGGGGAGTAGCACAGATACGCAGTATTTT.

The chain couples TRBV5-5 to TRBJ2-5; D call uncertain. This CDR3 contains 14 residues. The germline CDR1 and CDR2 sequences are SGHKS and YYEKEE (reference sequence). V gave up 0 bases and J gave up 5 bases, with 11 bases separating them. The CDR3 here is CASSLDLGRETQYF. The CDR3 DNA sequence: TGTGCCAGCAGCTTGGACTTGGGCCGGGAGACCCAGTACTTC.